The present entry profiles one T cell receptor (beta chain) with its context. The data originate from a study of blood T cell repertoires in COVID-19. Individuals aged about 18 to 90 years were recruited from roughly 23 US areas. V gave up 5 bases and J gave up 3 bases, with 16 bases separating them. The germline V gene encodes CDR1 LNHDA and CDR2 SQIVND (reference sequence). The CDR3 runs 15 residues. Here immunoSEQ multiplex PCR was the method, and the copy in TCRdb shows in-frame clones only, minus some. The data contain approximately 260,000 clones, approximately 81% of them singletons. The rearrangement links TRBV19 to TRBJ1-1; TRBD1 is a possible D gene (6 bases). The clonotype comes from a woman between 45 and 65 years old who had been exposed to COVID-19. Sequencing was done on a sample of PBMCs or T cells enriched from blood (not recorded which). The CDR3 protein is CASSAPRGTDTEAFF. CDR3 DNA: TGTGCCAGTAGTGCTCCCAGGGGTACGGACACTGAAGCTTTCTTT.